These 4 T cell receptor beta chains were all obtained from the same sample, sequenced in a study of blood T cells in healthy people across ages (dated by TCRdb to about 2015). The library was produced with 5' RACE. Data came from an Illumina HiSeq 2500. A second PCR of roughly 6 to 11 cycles was run with a J-beta primer mix and a sample-barcoded 5' primer. The raw public data were reprocessed by TCRdb itself: fastp quality trimming at Q25, MiXCR clonotype calling, in-frame beta chains only. Duplicate CDR3 protein sequences are folded into a single record with the most common DNA and genes. Recorded for this sample are 1,100,000 or so distinct CDR3 sequences; 45% of them occurred a single time. The top ten hold around 18% of the sample. Specimen: blood. The receptors were gathered from a woman aged 60-75 years in good health.

J is TRBJ2-7 and V is TRBV27; D perhaps matches TRBD2 (5 bases). V was shortened by 6 bases and J by 0 bases, with 15 bases between the two germline ends. CDR3 length: 15 residues. Germline V gene lookup returns CDR1 MNHEY and CDR2 SMNVEV (reference sequence). The CDR3 DNA reads as TGTGCCAGCAGCTCCGAATCCGGGGTCTCCTACGAGCAGTACTTC. It specifies CASSSESGVSYEQYF.

The chain carries TRBV6-2 or TRBV6-3 and TRBJ1-2; 9 bases map to TRBD1. The junction had 9 bases not matched to a gene; V was cut back by 7 bases and J by 6 bases. CDR3 length: 14 residues. From germline, CDR1 is MNHEY and CDR2 SVGEGT. The CDR3 protein is CASTTPDRGHGYTF. CDR3 DNA: TGTGCCAGCACTACTCCGGACAGGGGCCATGGCTACACCTTC.

The gene calls are TRBV12-5 and TRBJ2-3; D perhaps matches TRBD2 (6 bases). V lost 5 bases, J lost 6 bases, and 9 bases lay in between. The CDR3 runs to 12 residues. CDR1 LGHNT and CDR2 FRNRAP come from the germline V gene. This CDR3 reads CASGNGGDTQYF. DNA of the CDR3: TGTGCTAGTGGTAACGGGGGTGATACGCAGTATTTT.

The genes are TRBV11-2 and TRBJ2-7; the D gene is possibly TRBD2 (5 bases). V was clipped by 0 bases and J by 6 bases, with 18 bases between them. The CDR3 runs 16 residues. Germline CDR1 and CDR2: SGHAT and FQNNGV. The chain's CDR3 is CASSLELGLPPCEQYF. DNA of the CDR3: TGTGCCAGCAGCTTAGAATTAGGACTTCCCCCCTGCGAGCAGTACTTC.